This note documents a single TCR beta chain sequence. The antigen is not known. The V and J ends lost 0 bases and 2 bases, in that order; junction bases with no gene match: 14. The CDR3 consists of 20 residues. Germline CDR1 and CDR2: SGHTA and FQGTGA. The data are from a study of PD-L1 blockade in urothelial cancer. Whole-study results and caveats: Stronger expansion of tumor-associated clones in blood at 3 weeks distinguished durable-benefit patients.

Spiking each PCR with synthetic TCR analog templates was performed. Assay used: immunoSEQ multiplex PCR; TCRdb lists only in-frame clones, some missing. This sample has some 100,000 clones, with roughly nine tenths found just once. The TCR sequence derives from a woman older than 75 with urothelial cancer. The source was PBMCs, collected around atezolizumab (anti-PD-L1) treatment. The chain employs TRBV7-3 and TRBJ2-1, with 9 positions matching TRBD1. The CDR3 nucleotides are TGTGCCAGCAGCTTAACTCGAACGATTATGGGACAGGGCGCCTACAATGAGCAGTTCTTC. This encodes CASSLTRTIMGQGAYNEQFF.